These T cell receptor beta chains were read from a single sample in a study of cytomegalovirus exposure and HLA in healthy donors. TCRdb's table, derived via immunoSEQ multiplex PCR, lists solely in-frame clones and lacks some. The sample lists roughly 110,000 clones, around 70% occurring once. Sequenced input: PBMCs. These receptors were obtained from a woman between 40 and 50 years old in good health and CMV-seropositive. Each CDR3 is given with its conserved first and last residue. Each record gives: J gene, V gene, D gene, clone size, CDR3 protein, CDR3 DNA. A D gene is named only where the DNA matches it firmly. Clone size is shown for a subset of rows, as once, few, many or a class of expanded clone.

TRBJ1-5 | TRBV12-5 | - | once | CASGSTGKRFNQPQHF | TGTGCTAGTGGTTCTACAGGGAAAAGGTTCAATCAGCCCCAGCATTTT
TRBJ2-7 | TRBV7-6 | - | - | CASSPRALAGEQYF | TGTGCCAGCAGCCCCCGAGCCCTTGCGGGGGAGCAGTACTTC
TRBJ1-1 | TRBV11-3 | - | - | CASSWTVNTEAFF | TGTGCCAGCAGCTGGACAGTGAACACTGAAGCTTTCTTT
TRBJ2-3 | TRBV5-1 | TRBD1 | - | CASSRGQGVADTQYF | TGCGCCAGCAGCCGGGGACAGGGTGTCGCAGATACGCAGTATTTT
TRBJ1-2 | TRBV7-9 | TRBD1 | - | CASSFGQGVDGYTF | TGTGCCAGCAGCTTCGGACAGGGGGTAGATGGCTACACCTTC
TRBJ1-1 | TRBV30 | TRBD1 | few | CAWSTTGGKRAFF | TGTGCCTGGAGTACGACAGGGGGCAAAAGAGCTTTCTTT
TRBJ2-3 | TRBV9 | TRBD2 | - | CASSPGLAGDTDTQYF | TGTGCCAGCAGCCCTGGACTAGCGGGAGACACAGATACGCAGTATTTT
TRBJ2-1 | TRBV29-1 | - | - | CSVKKLIYNEQFF | TGCAGCGTGAAAAAGCTGATTTACAATGAGCAGTTCTTC
TRBJ1-2 | TRBV19 | TRBD1 | - | CASSFRTGAPGYTF | TGTGCCAGTAGTTTCCGGACAGGAGCCCCTGGCTACACCTTC
TRBJ2-3 | TRBV9 | - | - | CASSVVGGPDTQYF | TGTGCCAGCAGCGTAGTGGGGGGACCAGATACGCAGTATTTT
TRBJ2-3 | TRBV27 | TRBD1 | - | CASRLRDRTTDTQYF | TGTGCCAGCAGACTCCGGGACAGGACCACAGATACGCAGTATTTT
TRBJ1-6 | TRBV11-3 | - | - | CASSLNGDSPLHF | TGTGCCAGCAGCTTGAACGGGGATTCACCCCTCCACTTT
TRBJ1-4 | TRBV6-5 | TRBD1 | few | CASSRQGIGEKLFF | TGTGCCAGCAGTAGACAGGGGATTGGTGAAAAACTGTTTTTT
TRBJ1-1 | TRBV7-2 | TRBD1 | few | CASSFNRGDTEAFF | TGTGCCAGCAGTTTTAACAGGGGGGACACTGAAGCTTTCTTT
TRBJ1-5 | TRBV6-6 | TRBD1 | - | CASSRTGIPNQPQHF | TGTGCCAGCAGTCGGACAGGGATCCCGAATCAGCCCCAGCATTTT
TRBJ2-5 | TRBV7-2 | TRBD2 | - | CASSLAAGAGQETQYF | TGTGCCAGCAGCTTAGCGGCGGGAGCGGGTCAAGAGACCCAGTACTTC
TRBJ2-1 | TRBV27 | - | - | CASSFLQIGGPSYNEQFF | TGTGCCAGCAGTTTCTTACAGATAGGCGGGCCTTCCTACAATGAGCAGTTCTTC
TRBJ2-2 | TRBV29-1 | - | - | CSARRGAHTGELFF | TGCAGCGCCCGACGGGGGGCTCACACCGGGGAGCTGTTTTTT
TRBJ2-1 | TRBV11-3 | TRBD1 | - | CASSPRTGPYNEQFF | TGTGCCAGCAGCCCGCGGACAGGGCCCTACAATGAGCAGTTCTTC
TRBJ1-6 | TRBV19 | TRBD1 | few | CASSIDRGHSPLHF | TGTGCCAGTAGTATTGACAGGGGTCATTCACCCCTCCACTTT
TRBJ2-6 | TRBV6-1 | TRBD1 | few | CASSATGGSSGANVLTF | TGTGCCAGCAGTGCGACAGGGGGTTCTTCTGGGGCCAACGTCCTGACTTTC